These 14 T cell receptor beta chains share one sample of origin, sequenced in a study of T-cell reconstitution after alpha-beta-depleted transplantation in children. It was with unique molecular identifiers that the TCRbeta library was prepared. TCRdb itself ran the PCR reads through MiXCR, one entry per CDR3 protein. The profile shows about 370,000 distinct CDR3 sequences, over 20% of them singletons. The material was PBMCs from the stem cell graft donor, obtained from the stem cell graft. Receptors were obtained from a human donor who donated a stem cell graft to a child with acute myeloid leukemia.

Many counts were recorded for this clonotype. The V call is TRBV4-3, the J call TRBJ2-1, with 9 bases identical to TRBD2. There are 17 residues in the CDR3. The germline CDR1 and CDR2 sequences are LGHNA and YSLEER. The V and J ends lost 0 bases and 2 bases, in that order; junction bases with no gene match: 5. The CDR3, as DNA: TGCGCCAGCAGCCAAGATCTGGGCGGGAGGGCCTACAATGAGCAGTTCTTC. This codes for CASSQDLGGRAYNEQFF.

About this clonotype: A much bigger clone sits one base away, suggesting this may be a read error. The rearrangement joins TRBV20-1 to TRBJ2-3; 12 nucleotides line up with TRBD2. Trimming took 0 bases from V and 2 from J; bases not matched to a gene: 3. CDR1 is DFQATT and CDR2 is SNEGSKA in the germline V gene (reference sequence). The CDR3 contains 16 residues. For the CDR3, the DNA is TGCAGTGCTAGAGATCGACTAGCGGGAGCCACAGATACGCAGTATTTT. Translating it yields CSARDRLAGATDTQYF.

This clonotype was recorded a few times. The DNA of the CDR3 is TGTGCCAGCAGCATGCTAGTCGGCGGATACAATGAGCAGTTCTTC. This codes for CASSMLVGGYNEQFF. The genes are TRBV12-3 or TRBV12-4 and TRBJ2-1; D is unresolved. Trimming pared 6 bases from V and 4 bases from J, leaving 16 bases between. The CDR3 is made up of 15 amino acids.

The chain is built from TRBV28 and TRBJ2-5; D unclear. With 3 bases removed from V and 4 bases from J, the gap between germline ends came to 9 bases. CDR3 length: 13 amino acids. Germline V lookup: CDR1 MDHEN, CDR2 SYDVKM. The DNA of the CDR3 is TGTGCCAGCAGTTTGGCAGATAGAGAGACCCAGTACTTC. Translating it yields CASSLADRETQYF.

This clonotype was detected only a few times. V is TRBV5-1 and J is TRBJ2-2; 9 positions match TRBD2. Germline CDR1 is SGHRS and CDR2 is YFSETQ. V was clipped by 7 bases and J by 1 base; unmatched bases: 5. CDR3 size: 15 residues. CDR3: CASQETSGNTGELFF. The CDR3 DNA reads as TGCGCCAGCCAGGAGACTAGCGGGAACACCGGGGAGCTGTTTTTT.

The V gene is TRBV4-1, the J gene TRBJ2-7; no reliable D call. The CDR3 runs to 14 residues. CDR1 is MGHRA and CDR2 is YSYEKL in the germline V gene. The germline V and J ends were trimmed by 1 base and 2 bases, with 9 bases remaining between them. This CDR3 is CASSQVVAAYEQYF. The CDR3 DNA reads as TGCGCCAGCAGCCAAGTAGTAGCCGCCTACGAGCAGTACTTC.

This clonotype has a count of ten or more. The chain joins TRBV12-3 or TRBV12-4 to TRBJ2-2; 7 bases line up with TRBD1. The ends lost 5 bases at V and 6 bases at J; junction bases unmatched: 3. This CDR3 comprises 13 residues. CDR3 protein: CASSVDRAGELFF. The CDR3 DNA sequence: TGTGCCAGCAGTGTCGACAGGGCCGGGGAGCTGTTTTTT.

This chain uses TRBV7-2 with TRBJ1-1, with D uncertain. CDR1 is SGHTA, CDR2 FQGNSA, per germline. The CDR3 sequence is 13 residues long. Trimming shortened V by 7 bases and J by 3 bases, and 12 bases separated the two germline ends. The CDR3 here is CASTLGPYTEAFF. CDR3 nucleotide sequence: TGTGCCAGCACCTTGGGCCCGTACACTGAAGCTTTCTTT.

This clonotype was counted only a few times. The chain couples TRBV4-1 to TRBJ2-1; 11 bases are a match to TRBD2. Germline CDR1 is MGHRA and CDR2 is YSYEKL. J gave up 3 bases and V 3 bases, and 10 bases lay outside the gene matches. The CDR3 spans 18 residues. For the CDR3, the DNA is TGCGCCAGCAGCCAGGAGATTAAGGGACTAGCGGACTACAATGAGCAGTTCTTC. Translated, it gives CASSQEIKGLADYNEQFF.

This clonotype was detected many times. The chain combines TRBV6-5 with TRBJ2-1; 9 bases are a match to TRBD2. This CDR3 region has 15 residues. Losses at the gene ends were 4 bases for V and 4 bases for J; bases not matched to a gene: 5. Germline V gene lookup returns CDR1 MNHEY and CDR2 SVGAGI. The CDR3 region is CASSFGLAIYNEQFF. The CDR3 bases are TGTGCCAGCAGTTTCGGACTAGCGATTTACAATGAGCAGTTCTTC.

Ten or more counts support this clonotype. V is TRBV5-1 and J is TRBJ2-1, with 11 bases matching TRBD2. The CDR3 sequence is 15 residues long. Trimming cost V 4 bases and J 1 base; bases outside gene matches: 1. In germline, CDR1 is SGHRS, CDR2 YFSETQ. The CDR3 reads CASSPSGRSYNEQFF. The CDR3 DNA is TGCGCCAGCAGCCCTAGCGGGAGGTCCTACAATGAGCAGTTCTTC.

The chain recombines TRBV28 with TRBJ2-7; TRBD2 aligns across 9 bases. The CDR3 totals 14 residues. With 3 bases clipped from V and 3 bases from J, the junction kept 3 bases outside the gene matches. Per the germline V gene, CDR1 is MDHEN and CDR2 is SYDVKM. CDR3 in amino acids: CASSLVAGDYEQYF. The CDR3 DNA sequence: TGTGCCAGCAGTTTGGTAGCGGGAGACTACGAGCAGTACTTC.

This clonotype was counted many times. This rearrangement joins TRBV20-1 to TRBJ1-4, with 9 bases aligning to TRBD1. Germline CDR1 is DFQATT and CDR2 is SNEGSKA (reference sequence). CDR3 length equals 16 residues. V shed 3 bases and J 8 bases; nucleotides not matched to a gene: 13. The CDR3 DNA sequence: TGCAGTGCTAGGCCCCTACGGACAGGGGTGAAAGAAAAACTGTTTTTT. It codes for CSARPLRTGVKEKLFF.

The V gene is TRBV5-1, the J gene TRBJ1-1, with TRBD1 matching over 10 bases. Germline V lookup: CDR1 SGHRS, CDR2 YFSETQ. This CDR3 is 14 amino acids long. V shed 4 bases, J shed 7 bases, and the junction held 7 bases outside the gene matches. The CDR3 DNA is TGCGCCAGCAGCCCCCCCCGGGACAGGGGTGAAGCTTTCTTT. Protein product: CASSPPRDRGEAFF.